This T cell receptor beta chain was captured in a study of T cell changes during pregnancy in multiple sclerosis. This table comes from immunoSEQ multiplex PCR, and its TCRdb copy is limited to in-frame clones, with some not included. The repertoire has 30,000 to 35,000 clones, about 90% of them found once; the top ten carry 3% to 4%. This CDR3 is built from 14 residues. V trimming: 10 bases; J trimming: 6 bases; junction bases outside the gene matches: 12. The germline CDR1 and CDR2 sequences are LNHDA and SQIVND (reference sequence). This TCR came from a female donor with multiple sclerosis, enrolled in a pregnancy study. The sample consisted of CD8+ T cells from peripheral blood mononuclear cells, taken in the third trimester of pregnancy. V usage is TRBV19 and J usage is TRBJ2-7; TRBD1 matches at 10 bases. The CDR3 DNA reads as TGTGCCACAGATTCCGGGACAGGGGCCCCCGAGCAGTACTTC. This encodes CATDSGTGAPEQYF.